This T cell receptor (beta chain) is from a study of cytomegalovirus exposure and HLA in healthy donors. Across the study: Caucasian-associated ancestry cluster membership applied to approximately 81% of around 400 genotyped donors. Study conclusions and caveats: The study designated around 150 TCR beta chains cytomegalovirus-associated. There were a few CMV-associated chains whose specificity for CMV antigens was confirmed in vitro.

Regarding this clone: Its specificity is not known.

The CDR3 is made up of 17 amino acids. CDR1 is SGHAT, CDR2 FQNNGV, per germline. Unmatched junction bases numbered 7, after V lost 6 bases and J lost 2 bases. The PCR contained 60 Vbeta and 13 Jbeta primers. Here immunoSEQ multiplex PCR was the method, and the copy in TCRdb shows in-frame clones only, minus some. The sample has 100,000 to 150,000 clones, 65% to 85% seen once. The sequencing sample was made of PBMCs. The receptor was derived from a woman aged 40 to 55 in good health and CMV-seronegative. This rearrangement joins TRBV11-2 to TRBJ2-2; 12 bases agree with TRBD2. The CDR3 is CASRRGLAGPNTGELFF. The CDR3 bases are TGTGCCAGCAGACGCGGACTAGCGGGACCAAACACCGGGGAGCTGTTTTTT.